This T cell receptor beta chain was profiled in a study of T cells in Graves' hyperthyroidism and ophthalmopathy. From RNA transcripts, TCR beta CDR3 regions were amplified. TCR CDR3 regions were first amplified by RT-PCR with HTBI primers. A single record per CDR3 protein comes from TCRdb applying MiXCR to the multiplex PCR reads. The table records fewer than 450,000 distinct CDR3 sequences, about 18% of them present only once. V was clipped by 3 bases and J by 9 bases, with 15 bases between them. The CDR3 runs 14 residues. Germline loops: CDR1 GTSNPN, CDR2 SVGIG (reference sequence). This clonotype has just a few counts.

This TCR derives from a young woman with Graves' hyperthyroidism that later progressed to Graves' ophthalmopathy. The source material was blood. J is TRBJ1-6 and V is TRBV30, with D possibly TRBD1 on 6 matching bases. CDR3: CAWRQQGIASPLHF. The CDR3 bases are TGTGCCTGGAGGCAACAGGGCATAGCTTCACCCCTCCACTTT. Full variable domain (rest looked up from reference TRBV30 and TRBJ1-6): SQTIHQWPATLVQPVGSPLSLECTVEGTSNPNLYWYRQAAGRGLQLLFYSVGIGQISSEVPQNLSASRPQDRQFILSSKKLLLSDSGFYLCAWRQQGIASPLHFGNGTRLTVT.